This T cell receptor beta chain is from a study of blood T cell repertoires in COVID-19. The wider study: In each case, the material was cDNA or gDNA derived from T cells, B-cell-depleted T cells, or PBMCs.

The length of the CDR3 is 17 residues. CDR1 and CDR2 from the germline V gene are DFQATT and SNEGSKA (reference sequence). Trimming took 3 bases from V and 7 from J; bases not matched to a gene: 13. The method was immunoSEQ multiplex PCR; TCRdb's version includes in-frame clones alone and lacks a portion of them. The table has more than 100,000 clones, approximately 88% seen once; the top ten hold 1.4% to 1.5%. The V and J genes are TRBV20-1 and TRBJ2-1; 12 positions agree with TRBD2. Sequencing used peripheral blood. This sequence was found in a man aged 55 to 70 with acute or convalescent COVID-19. The CDR3 protein is CSASPSWGLAGGNEQFF. CDR3 bases: TGCAGTGCTAGTCCCTCGTGGGGGCTAGCGGGGGGGAATGAGCAGTTCTTC.